The T cell receptor beta chain described here comes from a study of blood T cell repertoires in COVID-19. Patients in Seattle were enrolled during active infection, then followed longitudinally. Libraries were prepared by immunoSEQ multiplex PCR; TCRdb keeps only in-frame clonotypes and omits some of them. The top ten clones hold roughly 12% of a sample with 54,000 or so clones, approximately 80% of them seen once. The sequenced sample was peripheral blood. This clonotype was obtained from a man aged 80 or over with COVID-19, enrolled during active disease.

The CDR3 DNA sequence: TGTGCCAGCAGCTTAGTTCCCGGGACAGGGAATTCACCCCTCCACTTT. This codes for CASSLVPGTGNSPLHF. This sequence joins TRBV7-2 and TRBJ1-6; 9 positions agree with TRBD1. The length of the CDR3 is 16 residues. Per the germline V gene, CDR1 is SGHTA and CDR2 is FQGNSA. Germline trimming cut 1 base from V and 7 bases from J; bases unmatched to any gene: 5. Based on the CDR3 plus reference TRBV7-2 and TRBJ1-6, the full variable domain is GAGVSQSPSNKVTEKGKDVELRCDPISGHTALYWYRQSLGQGLEFLIYFQGNSAPDKSGLPSDRFSAERTGGSVSTLTIQRTQQEDSAVYLCASSLVPGTGNSPLHFGNGTRLTVT.